This TCR beta chain was recovered during a study of shared clonotypes between healthy human individuals. Trimming left V 0 bases short and J 5 bases short, with 15 bases between. Germline V lookup: CDR1 SGHNT, CDR2 YYREEE (reference sequence). This CDR3 region has 15 residues. As defined, naive CD8 cells were CD45RO-negative and positively selected for CCR7, with terminally differentiated effector memory CD45RA+ cells excluded. Splitting of each subset's genomic DNA was done evenly across several immunoSEQ plates. This table comes from immunoSEQ multiplex PCR, and its TCRdb copy is limited to in-frame clones, with some not included. The sample yields some 740,000 clones, 92% seen once.

Source material: naive CD8+ T cells sorted from blood. The receptor was derived from a man aged 25-40 years in good health. The V and J genes are TRBV5-4 and TRBJ2-7; perhaps TRBD2 as D (5 bases). This CDR3 reads CASSLGGERMDEQYF. DNA for the CDR3: TGTGCCAGCAGCTTGGGGGGAGAGAGGATGGACGAGCAGTACTTC.